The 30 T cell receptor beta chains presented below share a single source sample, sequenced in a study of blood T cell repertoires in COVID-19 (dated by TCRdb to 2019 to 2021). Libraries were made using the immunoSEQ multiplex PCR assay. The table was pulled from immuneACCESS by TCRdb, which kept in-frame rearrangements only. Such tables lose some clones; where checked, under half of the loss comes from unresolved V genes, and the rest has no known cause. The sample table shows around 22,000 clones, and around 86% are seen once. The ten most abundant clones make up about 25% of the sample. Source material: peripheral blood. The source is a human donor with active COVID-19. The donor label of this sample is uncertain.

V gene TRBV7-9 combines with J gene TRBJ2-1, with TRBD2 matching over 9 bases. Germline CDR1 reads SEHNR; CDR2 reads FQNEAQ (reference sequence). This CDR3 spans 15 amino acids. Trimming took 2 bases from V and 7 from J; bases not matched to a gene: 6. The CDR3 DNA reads TGTGCCAGCAGCTTATATACTAGCGGGCTTAATGAGCAGTTCTTC. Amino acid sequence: CASSLYTSGLNEQFF.

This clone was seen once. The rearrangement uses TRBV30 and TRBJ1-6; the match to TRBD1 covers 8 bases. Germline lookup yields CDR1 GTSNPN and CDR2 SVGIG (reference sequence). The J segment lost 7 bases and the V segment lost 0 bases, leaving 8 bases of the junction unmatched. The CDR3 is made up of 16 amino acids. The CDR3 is CAWSVSRGQKNSPLHF. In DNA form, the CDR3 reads TGTGCCTGGAGTGTATCCAGGGGGCAGAAGAATTCACCCCTCCACTTT.

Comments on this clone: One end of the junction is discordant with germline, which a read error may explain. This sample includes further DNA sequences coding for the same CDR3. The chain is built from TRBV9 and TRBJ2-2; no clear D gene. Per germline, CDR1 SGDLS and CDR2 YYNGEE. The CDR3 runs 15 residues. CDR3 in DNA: TGCGCCAGCAGCGTAGCAGGCCGCAACACCGGGGAGCTGTTTTTT. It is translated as CASSVAGRNTGELFF.

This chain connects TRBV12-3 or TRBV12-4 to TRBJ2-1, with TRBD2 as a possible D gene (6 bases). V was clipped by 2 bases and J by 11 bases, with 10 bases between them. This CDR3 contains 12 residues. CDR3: CASSLRGGKQFF. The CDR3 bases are TGTGCCAGCAGTTTAAGGGGCGGGAAGCAGTTCTTC.

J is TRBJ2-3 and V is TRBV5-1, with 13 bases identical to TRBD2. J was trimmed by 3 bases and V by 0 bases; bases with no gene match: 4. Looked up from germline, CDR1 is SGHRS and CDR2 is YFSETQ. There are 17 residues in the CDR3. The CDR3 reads CASSLGTSGGRTDTQYF. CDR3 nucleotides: TGCGCCAGCAGCTTGGGGACTAGCGGGGGTAGGACAGATACGCAGTATTTT.

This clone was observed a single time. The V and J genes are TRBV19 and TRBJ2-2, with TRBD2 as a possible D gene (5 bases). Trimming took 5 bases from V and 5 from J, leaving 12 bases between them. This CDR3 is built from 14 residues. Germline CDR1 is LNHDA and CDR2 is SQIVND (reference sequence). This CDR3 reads CASSQREITGELFF. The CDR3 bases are TGTGCCAGTAGTCAACGGGAAATTACCGGGGAGCTGTTTTTT.

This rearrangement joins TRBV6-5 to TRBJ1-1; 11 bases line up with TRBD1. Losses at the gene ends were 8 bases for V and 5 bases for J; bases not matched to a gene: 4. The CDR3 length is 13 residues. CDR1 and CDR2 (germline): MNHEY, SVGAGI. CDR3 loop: CASSDRGRTEAFF. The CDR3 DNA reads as TGTGCCAGCTCGGACAGGGGGCGAACTGAAGCTTTCTTT.

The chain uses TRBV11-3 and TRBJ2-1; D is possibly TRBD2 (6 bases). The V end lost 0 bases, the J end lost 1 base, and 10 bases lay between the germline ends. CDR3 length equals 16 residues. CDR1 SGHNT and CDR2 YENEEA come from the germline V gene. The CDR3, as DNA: TGTGCCAGCAGCTTAGAGGGTGGGAGGTCCTACAATGAGCAGTTCTTC. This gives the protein CASSLEGGRSYNEQFF.

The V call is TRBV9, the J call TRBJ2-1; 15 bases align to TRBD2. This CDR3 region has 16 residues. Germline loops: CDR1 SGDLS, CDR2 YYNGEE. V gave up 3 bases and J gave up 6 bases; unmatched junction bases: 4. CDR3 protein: CASSAGLAGGSNEQFF. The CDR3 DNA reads TGTGCCAGCAGCGCGGGACTAGCGGGAGGATCCAATGAGCAGTTCTTC.

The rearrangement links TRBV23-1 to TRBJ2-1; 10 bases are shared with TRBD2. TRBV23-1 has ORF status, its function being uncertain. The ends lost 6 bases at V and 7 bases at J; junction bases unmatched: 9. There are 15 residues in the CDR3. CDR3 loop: CASSPSGRAENEQFF. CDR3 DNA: TGCGCCAGCAGCCCCAGCGGGAGGGCCGAGAATGAGCAGTTCTTC.

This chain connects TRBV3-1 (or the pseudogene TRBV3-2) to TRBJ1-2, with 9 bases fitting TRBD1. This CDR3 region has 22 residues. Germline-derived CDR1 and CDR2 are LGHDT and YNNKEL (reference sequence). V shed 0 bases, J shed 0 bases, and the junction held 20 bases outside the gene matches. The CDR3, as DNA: TGTGCCAGCAGCCAAGATGTCTTTATAATAGAAGACAGGGGGAGTCCTAACTATGGCTACACCTTC. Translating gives CASSQDVFIIEDRGSPNYGYTF.

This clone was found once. CDR3 nucleotide sequence: TGTGCCAGATCTTCAAGGGGGGGCGAGCAGTACTTC. As protein: CARSSRGGEQYF. The chain is built from TRBV6-4 and TRBJ2-7; D is perhaps TRBD2 (7 bases). The CDR3 extends over 12 amino acids. Germline-derived CDR1 and CDR2 are MRHNA and SNTAGT. V was shortened by 9 bases and J by 6 bases, with 15 bases between the two germline ends.

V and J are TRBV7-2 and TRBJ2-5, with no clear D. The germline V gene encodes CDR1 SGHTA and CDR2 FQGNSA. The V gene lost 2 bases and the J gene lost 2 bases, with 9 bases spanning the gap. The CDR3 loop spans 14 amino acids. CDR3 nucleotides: TGTGCCAGCAGCTTATATGCAGCGCAAGAGACCCAGTACTTC. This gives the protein CASSLYAAQETQYF.

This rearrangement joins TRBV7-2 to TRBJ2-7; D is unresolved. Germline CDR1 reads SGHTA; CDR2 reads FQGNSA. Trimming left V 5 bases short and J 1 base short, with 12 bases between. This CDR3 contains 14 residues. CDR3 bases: TGTGCCAGCAGCCCCCCGGGTCGGTCCTACGAGCAGTACTTC. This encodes CASSPPGRSYEQYF.

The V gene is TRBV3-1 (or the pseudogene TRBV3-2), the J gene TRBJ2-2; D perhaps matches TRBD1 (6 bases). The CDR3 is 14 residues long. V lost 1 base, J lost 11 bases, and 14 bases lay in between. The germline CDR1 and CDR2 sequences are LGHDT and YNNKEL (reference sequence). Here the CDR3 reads CASSQVLGRGELFF. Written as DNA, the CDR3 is TGTGCCAGCAGCCAAGTCCTTGGCAGGGGAGAGCTGTTTTTT.

CDR3 sequence reads: CASSWDRGSTGELFF. The CDR3 region has the DNA TGCGCCAGCAGCTGGGACAGGGGGTCCACCGGGGAGCTGTTTTTT. V and J are TRBV5-1 and TRBJ2-2; TRBD1 matches at 11 bases. V was pared by 3 bases and J by 4 bases, with 2 bases of the junction left unmatched. This CDR3 is built from 15 residues. The V gene's germline CDR1 is SGHRS and CDR2 YFSETQ.

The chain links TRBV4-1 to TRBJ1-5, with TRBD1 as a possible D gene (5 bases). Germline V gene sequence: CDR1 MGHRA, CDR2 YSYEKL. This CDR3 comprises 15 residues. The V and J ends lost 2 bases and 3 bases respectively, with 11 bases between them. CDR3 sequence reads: CASSQQQGPNQPQHF. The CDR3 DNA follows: TGCGCCAGCAGCCAACAGCAGGGCCCCAATCAGCCCCAGCATTTT.

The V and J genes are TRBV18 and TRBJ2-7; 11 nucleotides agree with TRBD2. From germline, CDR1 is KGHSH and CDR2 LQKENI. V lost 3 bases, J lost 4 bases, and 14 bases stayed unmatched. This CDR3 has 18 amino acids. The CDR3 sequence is CASSPGLAVSGDFYEQYF. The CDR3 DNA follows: TGTGCCAGCTCACCGGGACTAGCGGTCTCGGGGGACTTTTACGAGCAGTACTTC.

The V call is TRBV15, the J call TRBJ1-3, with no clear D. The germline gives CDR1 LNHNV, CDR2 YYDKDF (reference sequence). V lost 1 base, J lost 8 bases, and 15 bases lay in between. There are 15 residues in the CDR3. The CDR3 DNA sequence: TGTGCCACCAGCAGAGGGTATAGCTTCGGCGACACCATATATTTT. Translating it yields CATSRGYSFGDTIYF.

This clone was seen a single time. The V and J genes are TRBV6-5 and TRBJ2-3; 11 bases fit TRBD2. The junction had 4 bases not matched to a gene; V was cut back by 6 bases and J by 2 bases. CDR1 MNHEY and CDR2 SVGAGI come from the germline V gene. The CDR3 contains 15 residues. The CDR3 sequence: CASRKTSGATDTQYF. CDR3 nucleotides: TGTGCCAGCAGGAAGACTAGCGGGGCCACAGATACGCAGTATTTT.

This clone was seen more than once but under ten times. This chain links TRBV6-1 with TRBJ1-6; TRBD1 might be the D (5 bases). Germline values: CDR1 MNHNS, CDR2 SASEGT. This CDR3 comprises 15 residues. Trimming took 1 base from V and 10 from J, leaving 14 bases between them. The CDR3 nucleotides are TGTGCCAGCAGTGAAGGCGGCAGGGTGGGGTCACCCCTCCACTTT. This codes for CASSEGGRVGSPLHF.

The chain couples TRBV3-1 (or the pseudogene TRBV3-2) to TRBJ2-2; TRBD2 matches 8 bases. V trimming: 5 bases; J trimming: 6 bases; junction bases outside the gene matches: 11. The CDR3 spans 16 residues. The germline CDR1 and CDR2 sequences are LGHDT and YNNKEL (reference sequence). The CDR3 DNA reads TGTGCCAGCAGCAATCAAGCGGGAGCGTTTTCCGGGGAGCTGTTTTTT. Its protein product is CASSNQAGAFSGELFF.

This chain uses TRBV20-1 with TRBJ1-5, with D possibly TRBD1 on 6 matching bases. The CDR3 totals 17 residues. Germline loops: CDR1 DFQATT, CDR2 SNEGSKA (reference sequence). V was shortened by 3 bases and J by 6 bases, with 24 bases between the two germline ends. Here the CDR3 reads CSASLYRSQGIGQPQHF. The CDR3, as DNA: TGCAGTGCTAGTCTATACAGGTCCCAGGGGATCGGTCAGCCCCAGCATTTT.

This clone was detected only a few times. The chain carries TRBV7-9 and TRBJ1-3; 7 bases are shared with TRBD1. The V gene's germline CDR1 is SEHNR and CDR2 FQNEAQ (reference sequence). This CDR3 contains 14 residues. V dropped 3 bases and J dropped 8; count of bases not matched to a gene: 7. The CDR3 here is CASSFSRGTDTIYF. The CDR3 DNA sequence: TGTGCCAGCAGCTTCTCCAGGGGGACGGACACCATATATTTT.

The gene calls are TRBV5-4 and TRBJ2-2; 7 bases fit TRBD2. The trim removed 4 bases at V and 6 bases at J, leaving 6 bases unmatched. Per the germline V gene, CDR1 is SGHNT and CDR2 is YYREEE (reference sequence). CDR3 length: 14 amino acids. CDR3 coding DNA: TGTGCCAGCAGCAGAGAGGCGGGGGCCGGGGAGCTGTTTTTT. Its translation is CASSREAGAGELFF.

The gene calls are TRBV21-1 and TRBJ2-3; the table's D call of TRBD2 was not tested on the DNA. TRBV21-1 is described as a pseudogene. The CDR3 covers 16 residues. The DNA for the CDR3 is TGTGCCAGCAGCAAAGGCTCCGGGTTTAAAACAGATACGCAGTATTTT. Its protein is CASSKGSGFKTDTQYF.

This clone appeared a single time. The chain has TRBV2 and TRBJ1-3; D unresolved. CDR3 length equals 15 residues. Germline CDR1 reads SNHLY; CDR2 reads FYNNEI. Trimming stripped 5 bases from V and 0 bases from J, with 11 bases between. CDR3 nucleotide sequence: TGTGCCAGCAGTACCGACACCTACTCTGGAAACACCATATATTTT. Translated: CASSTDTYSGNTIYF.

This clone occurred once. The CDR3, as DNA: TGTGCCAGCTCACCCGGAGGGACCAATGAGCAGTTCTTC. Its protein is CASSPGGTNEQFF. The genes are TRBV18 and TRBJ2-1; D is perhaps TRBD2 (6 bases). V was pared by 3 bases and J by 6 bases, with 9 bases between. This CDR3 region has 13 residues. Germline V gene lookup returns CDR1 KGHSH and CDR2 LQKENI.

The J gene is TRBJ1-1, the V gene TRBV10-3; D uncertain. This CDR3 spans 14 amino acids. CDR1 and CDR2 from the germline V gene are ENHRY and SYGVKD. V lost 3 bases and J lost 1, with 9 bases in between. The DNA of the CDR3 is TGTGCCATCAGTGACAGACGGGGGAACACTGAAGCTTTCTTT. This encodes CAISDRRGNTEAFF.

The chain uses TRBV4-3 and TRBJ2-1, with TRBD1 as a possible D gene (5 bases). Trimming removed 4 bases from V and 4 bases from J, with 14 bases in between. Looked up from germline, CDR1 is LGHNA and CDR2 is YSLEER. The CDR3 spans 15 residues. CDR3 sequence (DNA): TGCGCCAGCAGCCCGATCCAGGGTCGTTACAATGAGCAGTTCTTC. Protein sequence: CASSPIQGRYNEQFF.